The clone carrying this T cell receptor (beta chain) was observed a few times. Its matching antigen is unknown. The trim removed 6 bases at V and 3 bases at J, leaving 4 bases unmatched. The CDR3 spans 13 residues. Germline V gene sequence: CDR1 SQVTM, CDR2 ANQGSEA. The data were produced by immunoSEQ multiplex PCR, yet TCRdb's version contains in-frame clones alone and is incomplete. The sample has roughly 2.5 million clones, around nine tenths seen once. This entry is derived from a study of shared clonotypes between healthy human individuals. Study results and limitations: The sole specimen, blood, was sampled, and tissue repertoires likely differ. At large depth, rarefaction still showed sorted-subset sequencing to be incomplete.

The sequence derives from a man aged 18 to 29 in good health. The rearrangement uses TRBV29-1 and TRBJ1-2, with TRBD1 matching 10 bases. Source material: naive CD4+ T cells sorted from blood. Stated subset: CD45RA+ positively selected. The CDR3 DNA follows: TGCAGCGTCCGACAGGGGGCGGACTATGGCTACACCTTC. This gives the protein CSVRQGADYGYTF. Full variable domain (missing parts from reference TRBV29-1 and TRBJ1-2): SAVISQKPSRDICQRGTSLTIQCQVDSQVTMMFWYRQQPGQSLTLIATANQGSEATYESGFVIDKFPISRPNLTFSTLTVSNMSPEDSSIYLCSVRQGADYGYTFGSGTRLTVV.